This T cell receptor beta chain was profiled in a study of T cell responses to AZD1222 COVID-19 vaccine. Repertoires were generated with immunoSEQ multiplex PCR, while TCRdb's copy carries only in-frame clones and drops some. In the table there are 100,000 to 150,000 clones, 75% to 95% of which are singletons. Overall study results and limits: Only a handful of people who got AZD1222 tested seropositive at baseline. The study found Spike-specific TCR breadth and depth rose after two AZD1222 doses.

The CDR3 loop spans 11 amino acids. CDR1 DFQATT and CDR2 SNEGSKA come from the germline V gene (reference sequence). V shed 3 bases and J shed 8 bases, with 10 bases lying between them. Researchers grouped second doses given at about 4 or about 12 weeks into one pool. A single count supports this clone. The antigen remains unidentified. Distinct nucleotide sequences in the sample also encode this CDR3. This chain connects TRBV20-1 to TRBJ1-2, with D perhaps TRBD1 (6 bases). The sequenced sample was peripheral blood, obtained 28 days after the second AZD1222 dose. The TCR comes from an adult who received the AZD1222 COVID-19 vaccine. CDR3 coding DNA: TGCAGTGCTAGCTGGGGGGGCGGCTACACCTTC. Protein: CSASWGGGYTF.